This entry is about one T cell receptor (beta chain). TCRdb fed the 5' RACE reads into MiXCR, producing one record per CDR3 protein. The sample holds about 110,000 distinct CDR3 sequences, 18% seen once. This CDR3 has 14 amino acids. V lost 3 bases and J 4 bases, leaving 10 bases between the germline ends. Germline V CDR1 and CDR2: SGHRS, YFSETQ. This record belongs to a study of T-cell memory formation after mild COVID-19. This clonotype was obtained from a man aged 18-30 years who had mild COVID-19 (a few samples of this study predate the infection). Cell type and time point are not known. Specimen: PBMCs or a T cell subset sorted from them (not recorded which). This chain joins TRBV5-1 and TRBJ1-4; D gene ambiguous. The chain's CDR3 is CASSSGAYNEKLFF. CDR3 nucleotides: TGCGCCAGCAGCTCGGGAGCCTATAATGAAAAACTGTTTTTT.